This T cell receptor (beta chain) is from a study of identical twins. General observations from the study: While abundant cord blood beta clonotypes carried fewer insertions, memory repertoires showed no such pattern. Twins showed weaker excess sharing in their beta out-of-frame sequences. When twins shared out-of-frame alpha sequences, those sequences had excess low generation probability. The models gave estimates that fell short of the out-of-frame TCR alpha sharing seen in monozygotic twins.

TCRdb re-called the 5' RACE reads through MiXCR, storing one row per CDR3 protein. The sample yields hundreds of thousands of distinct CDR3 sequences, around 6.1% seen once. The germline V gene encodes CDR1 DFQATT and CDR2 SNEGSKA (reference sequence). The CDR3 consists of 20 residues. This clonotype occurred a few times. What it binds is not known. At one boundary the junction diverges from the germline segment, which might be a read error. The source of this sequence is a man aged 18 to 35 in good health. This rearrangement joins TRBV20-1 to TRBJ2-1; 14 bases agree with TRBD2. What was sequenced was naive T cells sorted from blood. The CDR3 spells CSARPRLAGGPVGVYTEQFF. As DNA, the CDR3 is TGCAGTGCTAGACCGAGACTAGCGGGAGGGCCCGTCGGAGTCTACACTGAGCAGTTCTTC.